This T cell receptor beta chain comes out of a study of blood T cells in healthy people across ages. Combining a sample-barcoded 5' primer with a J-beta primer mix, a second PCR ran for 7 to 11 cycles. A template-switch adaptor that had 12 random nucleotides put a tag on each cDNA molecule. TCRdb fed the 5' RACE reads into MiXCR, producing one record per CDR3 protein. The sample holds roughly 640,000 distinct CDR3 sequences, about 30% seen once. This clonotype was picked up many times. CDR3 length: 13 residues. The V gene lost 3 bases and the J gene lost 8 bases, with 13 bases spanning the gap. Germline V gene data show CDR1 as MNHNS and CDR2 as SASEGT.

This sequence joins TRBV6-1 and TRBJ1-2; D is perhaps TRBD1 (6 bases). The sequenced material came from blood. The TCR originated in a woman aged 80 or over in good health. The CDR3 nucleotides are TGTGCCAGCAGTGACCCAGGGGATGTCGGCTACACCTTC. It codes for CASSDPGDVGYTF.